This entry describes one TCR beta chain. Its antigen is not identified. Germline CDR1 DFQATT, CDR2 SNEGSKA (reference sequence). This CDR3 has 14 amino acids. With V trimmed by 1 base and J by 4 bases, 0 bases remained unmatched. Each CDR3 protein gets one entry after TCRdb re-called the 5' RACE reads with MiXCR. The data show 110,000 to 150,000 distinct CDR3 sequences, roughly a quarter seen once. These data originate in a study of T-cell memory formation after mild COVID-19. Study-level results: Whereas later expanders leaned CD4+, clones contracting day 15 to 85 showed a balanced CD4/CD8 makeup.

The clonotype comes from an adult woman who had mild COVID-19 (a few samples of this study predate the infection). Cell type and time point are not known. The source material was PBMCs or a T cell subset sorted from them (not recorded which). The V gene is TRBV20-1, the J gene TRBJ1-4, with TRBD1 matching 10 bases. For the CDR3, the DNA is TGCAGTGCTAGAGGGGACAGGGGTAATGAAAAACTGTTTTTT. It specifies CSARGDRGNEKLFF.